These 12 T cell receptor beta chains were sequenced from one sample in a study of vaccination and CD4 T cells after COVID-19. Treatment given: approximately nine-day PBMC culture with coronavirus spike peptide pools or control peptides (ViraFEST assay). Sequencing of cultured CD4+ T cell DNA used the Oncomine TCR Beta short-read assay. TCRdb ran MiXCR on the PCR reads and lists one entry per CDR3 protein. The repertoire holds around 26,000 distinct CDR3 sequences, approximately 50% seen once, with 28% in the top ten. These receptors' targets are unknown. The sample here was CD4+ T cells from blood, cultured in vitro, taken before SARS-CoV-2 vaccination. Every receptor here comes from a human donor who received a COVID-19 vaccine.

The chain is built from TRBV6-1 and TRBJ2-3, with 7 positions matching TRBD2. The CDR3 covers 13 residues. CDR1 MNHNS and CDR2 SASEGT come from the germline V gene. V shed 8 bases, J shed 1 base, and the junction held 3 bases outside the gene matches. CDR3 region: CASASGGTDTQYF. Here the CDR3 DNA reads TGTGCCAGCGCGAGCGGGGGCACAGATACGCAGTATTTT.

The CDR3 region has the DNA TGCGCCAGCAGTGTTGTGAACTATAATTCACCCCTCCACTTT. Its protein product is CASSVVNYNSPLHF. The chain joins TRBV10-1 to TRBJ1-6; D not certain. V was cut by 4 bases and J by 3 bases, with 7 bases left in between. This CDR3 comprises 14 residues. Germline V lookup: CDR1 WNHNN, CDR2 SYGVQD (reference sequence).

This chain links TRBV3-1 with TRBJ2-7, with D perhaps matching TRBD2 (6 bases). Trimming cost V 1 base and J 2 bases, with 12 bases left between them. Germline V lookup: CDR1 LGHDT, CDR2 YNNKEL (reference sequence). CDR3 length: 15 amino acids. CDR3 bases: TGTGCCAGCAGCCAAGGTAGTAGCGGTACCTACGAGCAGTACTTC. This encodes CASSQGSSGTYEQYF.

For the CDR3, the DNA is TGTGCCACCAGTGATCAAAAGACAGGGGAGAGGCAGCCCCAGCATTTT. Its protein is CATSDQKTGERQPQHF. This chain links TRBV24-1 with TRBJ1-5; TRBD1 matches at 8 bases. There are 16 residues in the CDR3. CDR1 KGHDR and CDR2 SFDVKD come from the germline V gene. V was pared by 3 bases and J by 7 bases, with 10 bases of the junction left unmatched.

The J gene is TRBJ2-3, the V gene TRBV28; tentatively, D is TRBD1 (5 bases). The V gene lost 5 bases and the J gene lost 2 bases, with 14 bases spanning the gap. Germline CDR1 reads MDHEN; CDR2 reads SYDVKM. This CDR3 has 15 amino acids. Here the CDR3 reads CASSTRQGFTDTQYF. The CDR3 DNA is TGTGCCAGCAGTACCCGTCAGGGATTCACAGATACGCAGTATTTT.

CDR3 DNA sequence: TGTGCCAGCAGACCAAATTCGGGTTGGACTGAAGCTTTCTTT. Its translation is CASRPNSGWTEAFF. The chain links TRBV25-1 to TRBJ1-1; D uncertain. V was pared by 6 bases and J by 5 bases, with 16 bases between. Looked up from germline, CDR1 is MGHDK and CDR2 is SYGVNS. This CDR3 region has 14 residues.

This clonotype was seen more than once but under ten times. V gene TRBV20-1 combines with J gene TRBJ1-5; no definite D call. Germline CDR1 and CDR2: DFQATT and SNEGSKA (reference sequence). The CDR3 length is 12 residues. The V gene lost 4 bases and the J gene lost 1 base, with 5 bases spanning the gap. CDR3 in DNA: TGCAGTGCTACGGACAGCAATCAGCCCCAGCATTTT. The encoded protein is CSATDSNQPQHF.

This clonotype was seen more than once but under ten times. The genes are TRBV6-1 and TRBJ1-1; weak D call: TRBD1 (5 bases). V lost 2 bases to trimming and J lost 12 bases, with 10 bases between them. This CDR3 spans 11 amino acids. Germline V gene lookup returns CDR1 MNHNS and CDR2 SASEGT. The DNA of the CDR3 is TGTGCCAGCAGTGAAACCGGGACCCCTTTCTTT. It codes for CASSETGTPFF.

The sample holds a few counts of this clonotype. This sequence joins TRBV20-1 and TRBJ1-3; possible D gene TRBD1, 5 bases. The CDR3 consists of 13 residues. Trimming shortened V by 3 bases and J by 4 bases, and 10 bases separated the two germline ends. CDR1 DFQATT and CDR2 SNEGSKA come from the germline V gene (reference sequence). The CDR3 here is CSARWDGGNTIYF. The CDR3 nucleotides are TGCAGTGCTAGGTGGGACGGAGGAAACACCATATATTTT.

This chain links TRBV19 with TRBJ2-3; 8 nucleotides line up with TRBD1. This CDR3 comprises 15 residues. Germline values: CDR1 LNHDA, CDR2 SQIVND (reference sequence). Losses at the gene ends were 4 bases for V and 0 bases for J; bases not matched to a gene: 3. The CDR3, as DNA: TGTGCCAGTAGTAGGCAGGGGGCCAGCACAGATACGCAGTATTTT. This encodes CASSRQGASTDTQYF.

The rearrangement links TRBV6-5 to TRBJ2-3, with 8 bases matching TRBD2. The CDR3 length is 14 residues. Germline trimming cut 2 bases from V and 6 bases from J; bases unmatched to any gene: 4. Germline loops: CDR1 MNHEY, CDR2 SVGAGI. The CDR3 DNA reads TGTGCCAGCAGTTACCGTGCTAGCGGGGATACGCAGTATTTT. Translation gives CASSYRASGDTQYF.

The CDR3 DNA follows: TGTGCCAGCAGCGAGTTCTCTGTCTCCTACAATGAGCAGTTCTTC. It specifies CASSEFSVSYNEQFF. The chain employs TRBV7-8 and TRBJ2-1; no reliable D call. V was clipped by 5 bases and J by 0 bases, with 11 bases between them. The CDR3 covers 15 residues. Germline-derived CDR1 and CDR2 are SGHVS and FQNEAQ.